The entry below gives a single T cell receptor (beta chain) sequence along with its context. No antigen is known for it. The CDR3 is 13 amino acids. Trimming took 5 bases from V and 5 from J, leaving 9 bases between them. Germline assignment: CDR1 SGHTA and CDR2 FQGNSA. This sample is drawn from a study of cytomegalovirus exposure and HLA in healthy donors. The wider study: A prior study identified over 100 million unique TCR beta sequences from 200 million or so T cells.

The donors gave bone marrow, and they were healthy. Regarding the study as a whole: In an earlier analysis, most TCR beta V segments were productive about 87% or about 30% of the time. In a later analysis, productive TCRs from donors in an Asian-associated ancestry cluster reportedly carried fewer N-insertions than the cohort mean.

Use of 60 Vbeta and 13 Jbeta primers characterized the PCR. Here immunoSEQ multiplex PCR was the method, and the copy in TCRdb shows in-frame clones only, minus some. The table shows about 130,000 clones, with 84% occurring only once. The rearrangement links TRBV7-2 to TRBJ1-4; D is unresolved. Sequenced input: PBMCs. The TCR originated in a man in his fifties in good health and CMV-seronegative. CDR3 region: CASSRTINEKLFF. The DNA for the CDR3 is TGTGCCAGCAGCAGAACTATAAATGAAAAACTGTTTTTT.